This entry describes one TCR beta chain. Its antigen is still unknown. There are no base qualities to consult, and no much larger clone falls within one base. The data stem from a study of tumor and adjacent non-tumor tissue in lung cancer listed by TCRdb under 2018. Study-level background: The cohort included 12 adenocarcinoma, a couple of squamous cell carcinoma and 1 small cell lung cancer patients. TCRbeta CDR3 sequencing was performed on more than 25 paired specimens, with one tumor sample and one normal lung sample collected per patient. Using bulk TCRbeta repertoires from some 16 lung cancer patients, the study set lung tumor tissue side by side with matched distant non-tumor lung tissue. The 15 enrolled patients, of whom 10 were men and 5 were women, were aged roughly 31 to 80 years and were diagnosed with TNM stage I to III disease. A total of around 130,000,000 productive TCRbeta reads were generated by sequencing, corresponding to an average of roughly 4.1 million reads per sample. Overall study results and their limits: TCR diversity was significantly higher in younger patients, and higher tumor TCR diversity was associated with shorter overall and disease-free survival. Tumor tissue showed significantly greater TCR diversity (inverse Simpson) than normal lung tissue (431.37 vs 166.20, P = 0.0075, Mann-Whitney U test). Peripheral blood was not sequenced, so blood TCRbeta repertoires in these lung cancer patients were not examined. Only roughly 16 patients were in the cohort, and the authors stated that larger samples and more detailed clinical data are needed. The sequencing platform is not named in the methods, and unique molecular identifiers are not mentioned. In normal lung, the top 100 clones accounted for a significantly larger cumulative share of the repertoire than in tumor tissue.

RNA was isolated from bulk, unsorted tissue, and RNA quality was assessed with a NanoDrop ND-1000 and an Agilent 2100. The donors were newly diagnosed lung cancer patients admitted for thoracic surgery in China from August to November 2014 who had not received prior chemotherapy. The study excluded patients who had received radiotherapy or chemotherapy before or who had another cancer at the same time. Surgical tissue pieces of roughly 1-2 cm3 were preserved in RNAlater solution and were kept at -80 degrees C until use. Measured from the cysteine to the phenylalanine, the CDR3 is 15 residues long. The retained sequence is limited to the CDR3, 45 bases, with the frame set at the first base. CDR1 SGHVS and CDR2 FQNEAQ are derived from the germline V gene. Trimmed from V: 5 bases; trimmed from J: 3 bases; junction bases lacking a gene match: 7. Library prep was done by multiplex PCR. The sequencer listed for this sample is Illumina HiSeq 2500. Following protocols modified from ARM-PCR, the researchers constructed TCRbeta libraries through three rounds of nested PCR with primers (Table S4). Before sequencing, PCR products in the 200-500 bp range were cut out of the gel and cleaned up using the QIAquick gel extraction kit. The authors' analysis ran thus. Trimmomatic was used to clean the reads, FLASH merged the cleaned reads into complete CDR3 sequences, and MiTCR assigned the sequences to V(D)J germline segments. Clonal diversity was calculated as the inverse Simpson's index using VDJtools. Productive reads were defined as in-frame sequences without a premature stop codon. Using fastp trimming at Q25 and MiXCR clonotype assembly, TCRdb reanalyzed the public sequencing data and kept in-frame beta chains. Every distinct CDR3 protein forms one entry, paired with its most common genes and DNA. V and J calls and clone size were set by TCRdb, not the authors. This sample lists about 76,000 distinct CDR3 sequences; approximately 68% were detected once. Jointly, the top ten make up around an eighth of the sample.

The TCR originated in a woman between 65 and 79 years old with non-small cell lung cancer. Specimen: lung tumor tissue. The rearranged chain carries TRBV7-8 and TRBJ2-5, with 9 central nucleotides matching TRBD2. This receptor has the CDR3 CASSVQRLAEETQYF. In nucleotides, the sequence is TGTGCCAGCAGCGTTCAGAGACTAGCGGAAGAGACCCAGTACTTC.